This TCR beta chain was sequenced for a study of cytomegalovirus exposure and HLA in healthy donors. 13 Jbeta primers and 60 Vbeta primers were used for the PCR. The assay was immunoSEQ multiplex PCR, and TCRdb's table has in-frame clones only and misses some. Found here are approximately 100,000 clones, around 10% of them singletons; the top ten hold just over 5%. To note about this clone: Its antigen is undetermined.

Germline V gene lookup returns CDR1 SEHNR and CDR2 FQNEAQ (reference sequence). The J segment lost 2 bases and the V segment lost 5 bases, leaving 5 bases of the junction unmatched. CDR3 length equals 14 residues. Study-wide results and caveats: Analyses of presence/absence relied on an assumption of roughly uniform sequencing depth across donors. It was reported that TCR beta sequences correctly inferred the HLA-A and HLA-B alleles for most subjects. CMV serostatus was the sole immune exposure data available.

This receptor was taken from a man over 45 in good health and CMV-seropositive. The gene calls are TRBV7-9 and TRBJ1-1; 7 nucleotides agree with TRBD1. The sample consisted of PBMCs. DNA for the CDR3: TGTGCCAGCAGCCTGGGACAGTTAAACACTGAAGCTTTCTTT. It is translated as CASSLGQLNTEAFF.